This T cell receptor beta chain derives from a study of blood T cell repertoires in COVID-19. About the research overall: Samples taken during acute and convalescent COVID-19 were collected in the United States, Italy and Spain.

With 1 base removed from V and 5 bases from J, the gap between germline ends came to 15 bases. Germline-derived CDR1 and CDR2 are SGHTA and FQGNSA. This CDR3 is 16 amino acids long. Clones were sequenced by immunoSEQ multiplex PCR, and TCRdb holds only the in-frame ones, with some missing. The sample shows under 250,000 clones, approximately 83% of them seen only once. In terms of age and location, participants ranged from about 18 to 89 years and lived in about 25 US areas. Cohort assignment relied on participant-reported clinical history. For recovered donors of Cohort 3, there were two negative PCRs, clearance, or symptom resolution.

This chain links TRBV7-2 with TRBJ1-5; D may be TRBD1 (6 bases). Sequencing was done on a sample of PBMCs or T cells enriched from blood (not recorded which). This receptor was identified in a woman aged 55 to 70 who had recovered from COVID-19. CDR3 sequence reads: CASSLDGRGGHQPQHF. The CDR3 region has the DNA TGTGCCAGCAGCTTAGACGGCAGGGGCGGGCATCAGCCCCAGCATTTT.